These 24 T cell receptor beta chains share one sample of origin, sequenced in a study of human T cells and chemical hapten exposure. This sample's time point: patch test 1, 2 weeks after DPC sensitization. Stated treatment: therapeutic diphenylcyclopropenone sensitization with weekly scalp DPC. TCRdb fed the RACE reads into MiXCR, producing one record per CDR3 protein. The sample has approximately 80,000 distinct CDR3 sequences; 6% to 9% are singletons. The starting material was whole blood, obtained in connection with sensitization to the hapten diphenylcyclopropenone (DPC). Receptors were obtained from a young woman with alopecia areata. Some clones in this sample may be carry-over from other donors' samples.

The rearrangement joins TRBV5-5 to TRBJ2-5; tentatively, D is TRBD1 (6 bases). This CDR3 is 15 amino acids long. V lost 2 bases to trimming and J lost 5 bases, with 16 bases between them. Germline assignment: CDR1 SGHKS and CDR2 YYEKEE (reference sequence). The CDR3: CASSLWGAGAETQYF. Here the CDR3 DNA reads TGTGCCAGCAGCTTATGGGGAGCAGGGGCGGAGACCCAGTACTTC.

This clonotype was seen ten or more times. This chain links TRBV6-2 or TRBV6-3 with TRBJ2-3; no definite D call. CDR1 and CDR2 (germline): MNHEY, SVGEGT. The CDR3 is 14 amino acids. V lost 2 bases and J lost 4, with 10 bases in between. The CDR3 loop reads CASSYGYSPDTQYF. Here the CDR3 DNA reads TGTGCCAGCAGTTACGGTTACAGCCCAGATACGCAGTATTTT.

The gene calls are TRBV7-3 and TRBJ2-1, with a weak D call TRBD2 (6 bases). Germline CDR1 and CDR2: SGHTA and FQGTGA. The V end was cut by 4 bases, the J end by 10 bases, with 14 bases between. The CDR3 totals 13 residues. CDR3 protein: CASSSIRAGEQFF. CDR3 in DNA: TGTGCCAGCAGCTCCATCAGAGCGGGCGAGCAGTTCTTC.

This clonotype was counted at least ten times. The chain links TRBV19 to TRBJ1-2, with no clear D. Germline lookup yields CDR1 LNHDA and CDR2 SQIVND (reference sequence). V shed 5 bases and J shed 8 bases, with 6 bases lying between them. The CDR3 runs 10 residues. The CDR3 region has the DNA TGTGCCAGTAGTGGGTTAGGCTACACCTTC. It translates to CASSGLGYTF.

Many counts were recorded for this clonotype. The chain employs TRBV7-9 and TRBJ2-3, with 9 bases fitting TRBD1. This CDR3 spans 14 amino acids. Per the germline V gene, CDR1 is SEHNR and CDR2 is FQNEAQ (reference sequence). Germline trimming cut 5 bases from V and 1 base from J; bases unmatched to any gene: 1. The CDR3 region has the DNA TGTGCCAGCAGCCGGACAGGGGGCACAGATACGCAGTATTTT. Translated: CASSRTGGTDTQYF.

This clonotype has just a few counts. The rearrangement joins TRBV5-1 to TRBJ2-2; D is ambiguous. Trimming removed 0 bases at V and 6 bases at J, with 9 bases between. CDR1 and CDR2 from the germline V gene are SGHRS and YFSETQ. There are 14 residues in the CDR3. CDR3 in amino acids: CASSLAQVPGELFF. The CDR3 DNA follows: TGCGCCAGCAGCTTGGCCCAGGTCCCCGGGGAGCTGTTTTTT.

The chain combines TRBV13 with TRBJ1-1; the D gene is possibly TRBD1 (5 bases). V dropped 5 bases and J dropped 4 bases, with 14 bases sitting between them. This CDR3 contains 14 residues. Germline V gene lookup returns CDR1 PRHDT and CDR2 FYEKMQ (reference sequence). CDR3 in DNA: TGTGCCAGCAGCCCGGGCGGGGGAAGCACTGAAGCTTTCTTT. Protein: CASSPGGGSTEAFF. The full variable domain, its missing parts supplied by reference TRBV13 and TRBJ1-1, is AAGVIQSPRHLIKEKRETATLKCYPIPRHDTVYWYQQGPGQDPQFLISFYEKMQSDKGSIPDRFSAQQFSDYHSELNMSSLELGDSALYFCASSPGGGSTEAFFGQGTRLTVV.

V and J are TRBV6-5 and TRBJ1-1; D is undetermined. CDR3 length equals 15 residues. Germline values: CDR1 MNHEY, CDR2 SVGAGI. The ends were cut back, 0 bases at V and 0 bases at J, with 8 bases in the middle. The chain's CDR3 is CASSYSNTVNTEAFF. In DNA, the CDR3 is TGTGCCAGCAGTTACTCGAATACAGTGAACACTGAAGCTTTCTTT.

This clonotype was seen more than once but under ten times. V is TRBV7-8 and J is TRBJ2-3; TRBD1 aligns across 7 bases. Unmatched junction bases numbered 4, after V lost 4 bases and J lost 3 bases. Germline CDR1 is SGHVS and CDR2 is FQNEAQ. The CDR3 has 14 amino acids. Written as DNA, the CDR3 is TGTGCCAGCAGCTATCAGACAGGGACAGATACGCAGTATTTT. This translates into CASSYQTGTDTQYF.

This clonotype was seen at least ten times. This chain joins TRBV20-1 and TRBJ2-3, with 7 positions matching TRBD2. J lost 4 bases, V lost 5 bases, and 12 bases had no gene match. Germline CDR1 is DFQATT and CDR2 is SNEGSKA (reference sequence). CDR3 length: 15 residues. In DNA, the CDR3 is TGCAGTGCTCAGAGCGGGGCAGGGCATGCAGATACGCAGTATTTT. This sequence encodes CSAQSGAGHADTQYF.

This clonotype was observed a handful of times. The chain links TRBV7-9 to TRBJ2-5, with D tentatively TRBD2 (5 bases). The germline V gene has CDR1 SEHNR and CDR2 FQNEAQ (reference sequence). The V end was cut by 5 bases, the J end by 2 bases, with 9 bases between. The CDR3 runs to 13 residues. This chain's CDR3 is CASSRGQQETQYF. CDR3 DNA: TGTGCCAGCAGCAGAGGGCAGCAAGAGACCCAGTACTTC.

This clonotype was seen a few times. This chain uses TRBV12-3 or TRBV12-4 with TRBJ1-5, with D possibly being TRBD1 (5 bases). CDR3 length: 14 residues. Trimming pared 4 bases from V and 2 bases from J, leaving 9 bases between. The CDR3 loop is CASSSRVRNQPQHF. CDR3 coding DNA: TGTGCCAGCAGTTCCAGGGTACGCAATCAGCCCCAGCATTTT.

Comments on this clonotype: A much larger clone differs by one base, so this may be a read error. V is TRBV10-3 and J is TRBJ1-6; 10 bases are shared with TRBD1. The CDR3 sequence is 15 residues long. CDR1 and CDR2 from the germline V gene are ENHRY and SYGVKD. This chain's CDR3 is CAISGGTGVGSHLHF. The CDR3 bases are TGTGCCATCAGTGGTGGGACAGGGGTGGGTTCACACCTCCACTTT.

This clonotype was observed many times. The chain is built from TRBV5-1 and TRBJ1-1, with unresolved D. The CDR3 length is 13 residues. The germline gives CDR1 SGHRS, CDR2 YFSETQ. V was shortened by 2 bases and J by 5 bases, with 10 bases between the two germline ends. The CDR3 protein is CASSFPEGTEAFF. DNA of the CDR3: TGCGCCAGCAGCTTCCCTGAGGGAACTGAAGCTTTCTTT.

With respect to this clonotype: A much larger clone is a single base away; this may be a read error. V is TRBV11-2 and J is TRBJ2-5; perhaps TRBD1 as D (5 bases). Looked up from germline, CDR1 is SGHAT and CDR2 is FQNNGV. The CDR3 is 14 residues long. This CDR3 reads CARSLAQALGTQYF. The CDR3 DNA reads TGTGCCAGGAGCTTAGCACAGGCCCTGGGGACCCAGTACTTC.

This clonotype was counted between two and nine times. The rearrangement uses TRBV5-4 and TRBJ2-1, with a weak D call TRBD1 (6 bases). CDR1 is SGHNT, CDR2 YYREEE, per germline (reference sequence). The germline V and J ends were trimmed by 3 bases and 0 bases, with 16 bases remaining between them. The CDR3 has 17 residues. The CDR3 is CASSSSGHSISYNEQFF. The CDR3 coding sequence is TGTGCCAGCAGCTCTTCGGGACATTCCATCTCCTACAATGAGCAGTTCTTC.

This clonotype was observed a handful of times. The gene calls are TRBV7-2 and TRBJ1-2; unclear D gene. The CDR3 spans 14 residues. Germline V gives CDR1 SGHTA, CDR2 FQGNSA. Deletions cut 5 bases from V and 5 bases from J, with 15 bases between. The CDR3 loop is CASSPAVQIYGYTF. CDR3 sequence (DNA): TGTGCCAGCAGCCCAGCGGTACAGATATATGGCTACACCTTC.

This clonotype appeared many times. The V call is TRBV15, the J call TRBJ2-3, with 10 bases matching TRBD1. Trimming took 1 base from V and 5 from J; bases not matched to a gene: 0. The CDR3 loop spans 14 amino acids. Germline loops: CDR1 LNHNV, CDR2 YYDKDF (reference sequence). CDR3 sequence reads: CATSRGTGGDTQYF. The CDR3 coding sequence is TGTGCCACCAGCAGAGGGACAGGGGGAGATACGCAGTATTTT. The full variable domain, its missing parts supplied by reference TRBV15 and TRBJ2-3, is DAMVIQNPRYQVTQFGKPVTLSCSQTLNHNVMYWYQQKSSQAPKLLFHYYDKDFNNEADTPDNFQSRRPNTSFCFLDIRSPGLGDTAMYLCATSRGTGGDTQYFGPGTRLTVL.

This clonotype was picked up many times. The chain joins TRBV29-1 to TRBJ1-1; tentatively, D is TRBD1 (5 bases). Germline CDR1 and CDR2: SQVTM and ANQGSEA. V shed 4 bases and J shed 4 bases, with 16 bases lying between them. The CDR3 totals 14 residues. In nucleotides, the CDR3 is TGCAGCGTTGCCCTACAGGCCCCGGGCACTGAAGCTTTCTTT. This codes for CSVALQAPGTEAFF.

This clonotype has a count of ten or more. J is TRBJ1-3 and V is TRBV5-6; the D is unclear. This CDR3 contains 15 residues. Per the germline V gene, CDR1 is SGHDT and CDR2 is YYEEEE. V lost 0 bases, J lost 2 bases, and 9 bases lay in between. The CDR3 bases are TGTGCCAGCAGCTTGGGAAGTCAAGCTGGAAACACCATATATTTT. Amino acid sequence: CASSLGSQAGNTIYF.

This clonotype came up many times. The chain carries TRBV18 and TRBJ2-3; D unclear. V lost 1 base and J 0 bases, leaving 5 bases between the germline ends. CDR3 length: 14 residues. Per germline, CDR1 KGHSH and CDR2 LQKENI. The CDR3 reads CASSPQGSTDTQYF. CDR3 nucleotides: TGTGCCAGCTCACCACAGGGAAGCACAGATACGCAGTATTTT.

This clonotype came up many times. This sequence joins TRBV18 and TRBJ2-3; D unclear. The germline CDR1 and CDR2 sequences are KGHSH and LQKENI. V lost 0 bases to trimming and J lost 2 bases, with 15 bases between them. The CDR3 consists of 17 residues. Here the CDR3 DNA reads TGTGCCAGCTCACCACCGTACATCCCTGACCTCACAGATACGCAGTATTTT. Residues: CASSPPYIPDLTDTQYF.

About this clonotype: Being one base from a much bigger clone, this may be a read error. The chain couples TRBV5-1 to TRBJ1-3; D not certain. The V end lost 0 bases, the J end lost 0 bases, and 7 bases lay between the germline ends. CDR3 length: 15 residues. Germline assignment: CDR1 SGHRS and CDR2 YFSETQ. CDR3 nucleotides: TGCGCCAGCAGCTTGGCAAGGGACTCTGGAAACACCATATATTTT. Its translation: CASSLARDSGNTIYF. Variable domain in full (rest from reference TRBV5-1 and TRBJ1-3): KAGVTQTPRYLIKTRGQQVTLSCSPISGHRSVSWYQQTPGQGLQFLFEYFSETQRNKGNFPGRFSGRQFSNSRSEMNVSTLELGDSALYLCASSLARDSGNTIYFGEGSWLTVV.

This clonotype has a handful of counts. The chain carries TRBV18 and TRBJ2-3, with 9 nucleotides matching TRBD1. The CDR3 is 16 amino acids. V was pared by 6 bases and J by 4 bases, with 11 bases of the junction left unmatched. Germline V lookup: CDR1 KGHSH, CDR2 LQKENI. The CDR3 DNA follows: TGTGCCAGCTCGACCTACCCGGGACAGGGTGCAGATACGCAGTATTTT. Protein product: CASSTYPGQGADTQYF.